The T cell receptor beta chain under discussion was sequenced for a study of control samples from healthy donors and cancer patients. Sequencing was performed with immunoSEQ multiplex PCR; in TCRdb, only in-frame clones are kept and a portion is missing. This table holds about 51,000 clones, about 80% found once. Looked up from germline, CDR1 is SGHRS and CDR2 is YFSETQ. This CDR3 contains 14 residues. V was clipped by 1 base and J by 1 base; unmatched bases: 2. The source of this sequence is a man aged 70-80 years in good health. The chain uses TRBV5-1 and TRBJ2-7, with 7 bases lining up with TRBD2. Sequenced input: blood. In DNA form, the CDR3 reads TGCGCCAGCAGCTTGACTAGCGCGTCCTACGAGCAGTACTTC. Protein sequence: CASSLTSASYEQYF.